This T cell receptor beta chain was recovered during a study of beta chain features in type 1 diabetes. In the study overall: Across every sample, about 110 million sorted cells were examined in total.

The V gene's germline CDR1 is MDHEN and CDR2 SYDVKM. Losses at the gene ends were 6 bases for V and 6 bases for J; bases not matched to a gene: 7. The CDR3 is 14 amino acids. Every bit of the isolated RNA underwent reverse transcription, so sequencing read expressed TCRB transcripts. TCRdb's table, derived via immunoSEQ multiplex PCR, lists solely in-frame clones and lacks some. The sample contains about 360,000 clones, approximately 12% of which appear only once. The authors obtained over 98% purity in all sorted populations. The origin of this receptor is a man in his late teens or twenties in good health. Sequencing used naive CD4+ T cells from blood. The chain couples TRBV28 to TRBJ1-5, with TRBD1 matching 8 bases. The chain's CDR3 is CASRQTGDGQPQHF. CDR3 DNA sequence: TGTGCCAGCAGACAGACAGGGGATGGTCAGCCCCAGCATTTT.